This entry describes one T cell receptor beta chain. The sample is drawn from a study of cytomegalovirus exposure and HLA in healthy donors. Clones were sequenced by immunoSEQ multiplex PCR, and TCRdb holds only the in-frame ones, with some missing. There are about 280,000 clones in the sample; approximately 88% occur only once, and roughly 1% lies in the top ten. The germline V and J ends were trimmed by 3 bases and 7 bases, with 13 bases remaining between them. The CDR3 length is 14 residues. Germline V gene data show CDR1 as SGHAT and CDR2 as FQNNGV. This sequence originates from a woman younger than 30 in good health and CMV-seronegative. Sample: PBMCs. V is TRBV11-2 and J is TRBJ2-1; D gene uncertain. The CDR3: CASSFRVRPNEQFF. CDR3 in DNA: TGTGCCAGCAGCTTCCGGGTCCGTCCGAATGAGCAGTTCTTC.